These T cell receptor beta chains were read from a single sample in a study of T cells in Graves' hyperthyroidism and ophthalmopathy. TCRdb called the multiplex PCR reads again in MiXCR, with one record for every CDR3 protein. In the table there are some 270,000 distinct CDR3 sequences, approximately 13% of which are singletons. Sequenced material: blood. These receptors originate from a woman aged 40 to 50 with Graves' hyperthyroidism. The CDR3 runs from the conserved cysteine through the conserved F or W. D genes are given only for firm matches. The listing skips clone size in some rows; elsewhere it reads once, few, many or a size class.

V gene: TRBV15; J gene: TRBJ2-5; D gene: .; clone size: many; CDR3 protein: CATGMGVANSETQYF; CDR3 DNA: TGTGCCACCGGGATGGGAGTAGCGAACTCGGAGACCCAGTACTTC
V gene: TRBV29-1; J gene: TRBJ2-2; D gene: .; clone size: few; CDR3 protein: CSVGEPNTGELFF; CDR3 DNA: TGCAGCGTTGGGGAACCGAACACCGGGGAGCTGTTTTTT
V gene: TRBV5-5; J gene: TRBJ1-2; D gene: .; clone size: many; CDR3 protein: CASSIQVNLYGYTF; CDR3 DNA: TGTGCCAGCAGCATTCAGGTGAACCTCTATGGCTACACCTTC
V gene: TRBV30; J gene: TRBJ1-2; D gene: TRBD1; clone size: .; CDR3 protein: CAWKRDRALSRAGYTF; CDR3 DNA: TGTGCCTGGAAACGAGACAGGGCCCTCTCGAGGGCTGGCTACACCTTC
V gene: TRBV19; J gene: TRBJ1-2; D gene: .; clone size: many; CDR3 protein: CASSIGRDHGYTF; CDR3 DNA: TGTGCCAGTAGTATCGGCAGGGATCATGGCTACACCTTC
V gene: TRBV30; J gene: TRBJ1-2; D gene: TRBD1; clone size: many; CDR3 protein: CAFAPTGQGGYTF; CDR3 DNA: TGTGCCTTCGCACCGACAGGGCAAGGGGGCTACACCTTC
V gene: TRBV18; J gene: TRBJ1-1; D gene: .; clone size: .; CDR3 protein: CASSPQVGDTEAFF; CDR3 DNA: TGTGCCAGCTCACCCCAAGTAGGGGACACTGAAGCTTTCTTT
V gene: TRBV20-1; J gene: TRBJ2-1; D gene: TRBD2; clone size: many; CDR3 protein: CSALNLLAGEGNEQFF; CDR3 DNA: TGCAGTGCTCTGAATCTACTAGCGGGAGAGGGGAATGAGCAGTTCTTC
V gene: TRBV6-2/TRBV6-3; J gene: TRBJ2-1; D gene: .; clone size: many; CDR3 protein: CASGSLPRVSSYNEQFF; CDR3 DNA: TGTGCCAGCGGATCCCTTCCTCGAGTTAGCTCCTACAATGAGCAGTTCTTC
V gene: TRBV7-2; J gene: TRBJ2-1; D gene: TRBD1; clone size: .; CDR3 protein: CASSWTGLGEQFF; CDR3 DNA: TGTGCCAGCAGTTGGACAGGGTTGGGTGAGCAGTTCTTC
V gene: TRBV30; J gene: TRBJ2-1; D gene: TRBD2; clone size: .; CDR3 protein: CAWSVRTSAYSYNEQFF; CDR3 DNA: TGTGCCTGGAGTGTACGGACTAGCGCTTACTCCTACAATGAGCAGTTCTTC
V gene: TRBV12-3/TRBV12-4; J gene: TRBJ2-7; D gene: TRBD1; clone size: many; CDR3 protein: CASSYPNRGSVEQYF; CDR3 DNA: TGTGCCAGCAGTTATCCCAACAGGGGGTCGGTCGAGCAGTACTTC
V gene: TRBV12-3/TRBV12-4; J gene: TRBJ2-5; D gene: TRBD1; clone size: few; CDR3 protein: CASSHSRDRGNVETQYF; CDR3 DNA: TGTGCCAGCAGTCACTCCAGGGACAGGGGAAATGTAGAGACCCAGTACTTC
V gene: TRBV12-5; J gene: TRBJ2-5; D gene: .; clone size: many; CDR3 protein: CASGPDVGSWETQYF; CDR3 DNA: TGTGCTAGTGGTCCCGACGTGGGGTCATGGGAGACCCAGTACTTC
V gene: TRBV7-9; J gene: TRBJ2-7; D gene: TRBD1; clone size: .; CDR3 protein: CASSFNDLGQDRYEQYF; CDR3 DNA: TGTGCCAGCAGCTTTAACGATCTGGGACAGGATCGCTACGAGCAGTACTTC
V gene: TRBV5-1; J gene: TRBJ2-7; D gene: .; clone size: many; CDR3 protein: CASSLDPGGREQYF; CDR3 DNA: TGCGCCAGCAGCTTGGACCCAGGGGGGCGGGAGCAGTACTTC
V gene: TRBV7-2; J gene: TRBJ2-7; D gene: .; clone size: many; CDR3 protein: CASSSPQGNGVEQYF; CDR3 DNA: TGTGCCAGCAGCTCGCCGCAGGGGAACGGAGTCGAGCAGTACTTC
V gene: TRBV12-3/TRBV12-4; J gene: TRBJ1-6; D gene: TRBD1; clone size: .; CDR3 protein: CASRRTGRNSPLHF; CDR3 DNA: TGTGCCAGCAGGCGGACAGGGAGGAATTCACCCCTCCACTTT
V gene: TRBV7-6; J gene: TRBJ2-5; D gene: .; clone size: .; CDR3 protein: CASSAYLSRQETQYF; CDR3 DNA: TGTGCCAGCAGCGCGTACCTCTCGAGACAAGAGACCCAGTACTTC
V gene: TRBV4-2; J gene: TRBJ2-1; D gene: .; clone size: few; CDR3 protein: CASSPLDPYNEQFF; CDR3 DNA: TGTGCCAGCAGCCCCTTAGATCCCTACAATGAGCAGTTCTTC
V gene: TRBV11-2; J gene: TRBJ2-7; D gene: .; clone size: many; CDR3 protein: CASSLERGREQYF; CDR3 DNA: TGTGCCAGCAGCTTAGAGAGGGGGAGGGAGCAGTACTTC
V gene: TRBV7-2; J gene: TRBJ2-1; D gene: .; clone size: .; CDR3 protein: CASSFPTDNEQFF; CDR3 DNA: TGTGCCAGCAGCTTCCCTACAGACAATGAGCAGTTCTTC
V gene: TRBV29-1; J gene: TRBJ2-5; D gene: TRBD2; clone size: many; CDR3 protein: CSMTPGLAYLETQYF; CDR3 DNA: TGCAGCATGACTCCGGGACTAGCGTACCTAGAGACCCAGTACTTC
V gene: TRBV2; J gene: TRBJ1-1; D gene: TRBD1; clone size: .; CDR3 protein: CASRQGRATEAFF; CDR3 DNA: TGTGCCAGCAGACAGGGGCGGGCCACTGAAGCTTTCTTT
V gene: TRBV3-1; J gene: TRBJ2-7; D gene: TRBD2; clone size: many; CDR3 protein: CASSQYPGLPYEQYF; CDR3 DNA: TGTGCCAGCAGCCAATACCCGGGACTACCGTACGAGCAGTACTTC
V gene: TRBV29-1; J gene: TRBJ2-3; D gene: .; clone size: many; CDR3 protein: CSVQGGTSTDTQYF; CDR3 DNA: TGCAGCGTCCAAGGGGGGACTAGCACAGATACGCAGTATTTT
V gene: TRBV27; J gene: TRBJ2-2; D gene: .; clone size: .; CDR3 protein: CASSLNRGPGELFF; CDR3 DNA: TGTGCCAGCAGTTTAAATCGGGGCCCCGGGGAGCTGTTTTTT
V gene: TRBV5-4; J gene: TRBJ2-5; D gene: .; clone size: many; CDR3 protein: CASSLKGSQETQYF; CDR3 DNA: TGTGCCAGCAGCTTAAAGGGGTCTCAAGAGACCCAGTACTTC
V gene: TRBV28; J gene: TRBJ2-4; D gene: TRBD2; clone size: many; CDR3 protein: CASSRYFSGAAKNIQYF; CDR3 DNA: TGTGCCAGCAGTCGGTACTTTAGCGGGGCAGCCAAAAACATTCAGTACTTC
V gene: TRBV13; J gene: TRBJ2-2; D gene: TRBD2; clone size: few; CDR3 protein: CASSFLTSDGELFF; CDR3 DNA: TGTGCCAGCAGCTTCCTGACTAGCGACGGGGAGCTGTTTTTT
V gene: TRBV7-4; J gene: TRBJ2-1; D gene: .; clone size: few; CDR3 protein: CASSPRLANYNEQFF; CDR3 DNA: TGTGCCAGCAGCCCGAGGTTGGCTAATTACAATGAGCAGTTCTTC
V gene: TRBV19; J gene: TRBJ1-1; D gene: TRBD1; clone size: many; CDR3 protein: CASRMGPGQAVNTEAFF; CDR3 DNA: TGTGCCAGTAGGATGGGGCCGGGACAGGCTGTGAACACTGAAGCTTTCTTT
V gene: TRBV25-1; J gene: TRBJ1-2; D gene: .; clone size: .; CDR3 protein: CASSGSGRNYGYTF; CDR3 DNA: TGTGCCAGCAGTGGCTCAGGGAGGAACTATGGCTACACCTTC
V gene: TRBV10-3; J gene: TRBJ2-1; D gene: TRBD2; clone size: few; CDR3 protein: CAVRPGLAENEQFF; CDR3 DNA: TGTGCCGTCCGGCCGGGACTAGCGGAAAATGAGCAGTTCTTC
V gene: TRBV20-1; J gene: TRBJ2-1; D gene: TRBD2; clone size: many; CDR3 protein: CSARDAQRERNEQFF; CDR3 DNA: TGCAGTGCTAGAGATGCCCAGCGGGAGCGGAATGAGCAGTTCTTC
V gene: TRBV5-6; J gene: TRBJ2-1; D gene: .; clone size: many; CDR3 protein: CASTLGLPLLGGDNEQFF; CDR3 DNA: TGTGCCAGCACCCTAGGGCTTCCCCTTTTAGGCGGGGACAATGAGCAGTTCTTC
V gene: TRBV15; J gene: TRBJ1-1; D gene: TRBD1; clone size: .; CDR3 protein: CATSSDPRYGTGGTEAFF; CDR3 DNA: TGTGCCACCAGCAGCGACCCTCGCTACGGGACAGGGGGCACTGAAGCTTTCTTT
V gene: TRBV7-2; J gene: TRBJ2-1; D gene: TRBD2; clone size: .; CDR3 protein: CASSLAGSGRVGEQFF; CDR3 DNA: TGTGCCAGCAGCTTAGCAGGTAGCGGGAGAGTAGGTGAGCAGTTCTTC
V gene: TRBV15; J gene: TRBJ1-3; D gene: .; clone size: .; CDR3 protein: CATSRDSSGAGNTIYF; CDR3 DNA: TGTGCCACCAGCAGAGATAGTTCAGGAGCGGGAAACACCATATATTTT
V gene: TRBV6-1; J gene: TRBJ2-5; D gene: .; clone size: .; CDR3 protein: CASSHQATETQYF; CDR3 DNA: TGTGCCAGCAGTCACCAGGCGACAGAGACCCAGTACTTC
V gene: TRBV2; J gene: TRBJ1-2; D gene: .; clone size: many; CDR3 protein: CASSTSNYGYTF; CDR3 DNA: TGTGCCAGCAGTACATCTAACTATGGCTACACCTTC
V gene: TRBV19; J gene: TRBJ2-1; D gene: TRBD2; clone size: .; CDR3 protein: CASGGLAGENEQFF; CDR3 DNA: TGTGCCAGTGGTGGACTAGCGGGAGAAAATGAGCAGTTCTTC
V gene: TRBV7-9; J gene: TRBJ2-7; D gene: .; clone size: many; CDR3 protein: CASSLGSRGDEQYF; CDR3 DNA: TGTGCCAGCAGCTTAGGGTCCCGCGGGGACGAGCAGTACTTC
V gene: TRBV7-9; J gene: TRBJ2-7; D gene: .; clone size: few; CDR3 protein: CASSHRDLTDEQYF; CDR3 DNA: TGTGCCAGCAGCCACCGGGACTTAACGGACGAGCAGTACTTC
V gene: TRBV20-1; J gene: TRBJ2-7; D gene: TRBD1; clone size: many; CDR3 protein: CSARDTFSGTGYEQYF; CDR3 DNA: TGCAGTGCTAGAGACACCTTCTCCGGGACAGGATACGAGCAGTACTTC
V gene: TRBV9; J gene: TRBJ1-2; D gene: .; clone size: many; CDR3 protein: CASSPSTGRVGYTF; CDR3 DNA: TGTGCCAGCAGCCCATCGACAGGACGGGTCGGCTACACCTTC
V gene: TRBV5-1; J gene: TRBJ2-1; D gene: .; clone size: many; CDR3 protein: CASSRSQGGNEQFF; CDR3 DNA: TGCGCCAGCAGCCGCTCTCAGGGAGGCAATGAGCAGTTCTTC
V gene: TRBV12-3/TRBV12-4; J gene: TRBJ2-1; D gene: TRBD2; clone size: many; CDR3 protein: CASISGLAGGYSYNEQFF; CDR3 DNA: TGTGCCAGCATCTCGGGACTAGCGGGGGGGTACTCCTACAATGAGCAGTTCTTC
V gene: TRBV29-1; J gene: TRBJ2-2; D gene: .; clone size: few; CDR3 protein: CSVRRAGTGELFF; CDR3 DNA: TGCAGCGTGCGGAGGGCCGGGACCGGGGAGCTGTTTTTT
V gene: TRBV27; J gene: TRBJ2-7; D gene: TRBD2; clone size: many; CDR3 protein: CASTLHFGGRDEQYF; CDR3 DNA: TGTGCCAGCACCCTACACTTCGGGGGGAGGGACGAGCAGTACTTC
V gene: TRBV11-2; J gene: TRBJ1-1; D gene: .; clone size: .; CDR3 protein: CASSLFGGVGTEAFF; CDR3 DNA: TGTGCCAGCAGCTTATTTGGGGGCGTTGGCACTGAAGCTTTCTTT
V gene: TRBV12-3/TRBV12-4; J gene: TRBJ1-1; D gene: .; clone size: many; CDR3 protein: CASSFGRRNTEAFF; CDR3 DNA: TGTGCCAGCAGTTTTGGCAGGAGGAACACTGAAGCTTTCTTT
V gene: TRBV19; J gene: TRBJ2-1; D gene: TRBD1; clone size: .; CDR3 protein: CASSIGDRLPFF; CDR3 DNA: TGTGCCAGTAGTATTGGGGACAGGCTACCGTTCTTC
V gene: TRBV12-3/TRBV12-4; J gene: TRBJ1-1; D gene: .; clone size: .; CDR3 protein: CASRGRGGRAGNTEAFF; CDR3 DNA: TGTGCCAGCCGAGGGAGGGGGGGGAGGGCTGGGAACACTGAAGCTTTCTTT